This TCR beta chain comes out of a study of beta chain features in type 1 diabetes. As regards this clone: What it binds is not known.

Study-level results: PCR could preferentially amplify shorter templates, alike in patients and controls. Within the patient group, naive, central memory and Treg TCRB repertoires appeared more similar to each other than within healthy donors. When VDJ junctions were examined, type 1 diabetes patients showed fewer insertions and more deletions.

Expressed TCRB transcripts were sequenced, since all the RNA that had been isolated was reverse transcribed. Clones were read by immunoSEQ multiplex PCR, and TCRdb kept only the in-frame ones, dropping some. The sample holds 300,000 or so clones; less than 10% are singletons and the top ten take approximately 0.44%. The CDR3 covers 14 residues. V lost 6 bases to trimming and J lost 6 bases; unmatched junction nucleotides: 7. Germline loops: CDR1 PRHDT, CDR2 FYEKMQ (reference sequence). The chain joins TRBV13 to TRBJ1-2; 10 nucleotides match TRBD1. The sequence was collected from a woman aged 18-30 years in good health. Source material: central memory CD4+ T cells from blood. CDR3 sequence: CASSRGQGLDGYTF. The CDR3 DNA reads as TGTGCCAGCAGTCGGGGACAGGGGTTAGATGGCTACACCTTC.